In its sample, the clone carrying this T cell receptor beta chain was seen many times. What it recognizes is unknown. Time point in this sample: healthy volunteer bleed at 6 weeks. Before extraction, the whole blood was not fractionated, and total RNA was taken from it. The data are from a study of human T cells and chemical hapten exposure. Study-level background: Minor volume differences among pooled libraries chiefly drove per-sample TCR yield variation. Broader study findings: Unchanged with DPC sensitization were TCRs above 1 in 1000 frequency.

Germline loops: CDR1 DFQATT, CDR2 SNEGSKA (reference sequence). V shed 5 bases and J shed 3 bases, with 17 bases lying between them. The CDR3 runs to 14 residues. The study used a library that attached unique molecular identifiers to individual cDNA molecules. From the RACE reads, TCRdb called clonotypes with MiXCR, one entry per CDR3 protein. This sample has roughly 80,000 distinct CDR3 sequences, with around 9.4% found just once. The V and J genes are TRBV20-1 and TRBJ2-7; D ambiguous. The clonotype was recovered from a female donor in good health. Some clones in this sample may be carry-over from other donors' samples. Material: whole blood. CDR3 loop: CSAQSSSRRYEQYF. The CDR3 nucleotides are TGCAGTGCTCAATCGTCTAGTAGGCGCTACGAGCAGTACTTC.